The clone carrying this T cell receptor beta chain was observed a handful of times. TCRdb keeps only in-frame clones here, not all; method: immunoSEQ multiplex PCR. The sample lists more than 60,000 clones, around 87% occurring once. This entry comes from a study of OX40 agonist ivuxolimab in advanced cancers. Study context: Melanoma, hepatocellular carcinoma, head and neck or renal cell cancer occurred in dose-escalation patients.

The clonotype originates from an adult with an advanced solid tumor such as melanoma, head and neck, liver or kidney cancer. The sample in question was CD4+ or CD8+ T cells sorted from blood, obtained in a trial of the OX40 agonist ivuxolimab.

CDR3 protein: CASSPLSGNTEAFF. CDR3 in DNA: TGTGCCAGCAGTCCCCTAAGCGGGAACACTGAAGCTTTCTTT. The V and J genes are TRBV6-5 and TRBJ1-1; unclear D gene. V was shortened by 5 bases and J by 1 base, with 11 bases between the two germline ends. Germline assignment: CDR1 MNHEY and CDR2 SVGAGI. The length of the CDR3 is 14 residues.